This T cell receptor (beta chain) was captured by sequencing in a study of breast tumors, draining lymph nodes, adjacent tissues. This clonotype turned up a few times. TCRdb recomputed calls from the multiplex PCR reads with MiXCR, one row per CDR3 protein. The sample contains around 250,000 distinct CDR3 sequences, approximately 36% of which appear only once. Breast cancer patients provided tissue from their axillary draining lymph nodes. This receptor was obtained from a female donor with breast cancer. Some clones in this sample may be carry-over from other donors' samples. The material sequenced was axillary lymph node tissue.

Here the CDR3 DNA reads TGTGCCAGCAGTCCGACAGGGGGCGAAAACATTCAGTACTTC. It translates to CASSPTGGENIQYF. V is TRBV12-3 or TRBV12-4 and J is TRBJ2-4; 10 bases align to TRBD1. V lost 5 bases to trimming and J lost 5 bases; unmatched junction nucleotides: 3. CDR3 size: 14 residues.